This T cell receptor (beta chain) was sequenced for a study of early T cells in non-severe SARS-CoV-2 infection. In the study overall: The sequenced material was bulk RNA from unsorted whole blood, and its chains were unpaired. Findings and caveats of the study: Using VDJdb, the matching emphasized anti-spike CD8 responses while missing private and CD4 specificities.

Regarding this clonotype: No antigen is known for it.

Unique molecular identifiers were affixed to single, distinct cDNA molecules. TCRdb re-called the 5' RACE reads through MiXCR, storing one row per CDR3 protein. Among tens of thousands of distinct CDR3 sequences, over 9% were seen once, and the ten largest hold approximately 1.7%. Trimming left V 0 bases short and J 7 bases short, with 10 bases between. The CDR3 has 13 residues. Germline assignment: CDR1 DFQATT and CDR2 SNEGSKA (reference sequence). This sequence was found in an adult who was a healthcare worker with PCR-confirmed SARS-CoV-2 infection or an uninfected control (not recorded which). The source material was whole blood. The gene calls are TRBV20-1 and TRBJ1-5, with TRBD1 as a possible D gene (5 bases). DNA for the CDR3: TGCAGTGCTAGAGATGGAGGGGACCAGCCCCAGCATTTT. It yields the protein CSARDGGDQPQHF.